A selection of T cell receptor beta chains follows, all from one sample in a study of a mutant IDH1 vaccine in newly diagnosed glioma. Which antigens these TCRs recognize remains unknown. Data came from immunoSEQ multiplex PCR; TCRdb stores just in-frame clones and leaves some out. The sample records tens of thousands of clones, roughly 70% being singletons. The sample consisted of PBMCs, taken from a glioma patient whose treatment included an IDH1 peptide vaccine. Receptor source: a man aged 35 to 55 with glioma. Each CDR3 is given with its conserved first and last residue. The D gene is left open where the match is weak. Size tells how often a clone was seen (once, few, many) or the class of an expanded clone, and some rows leave it out.

abundance,v_gene,j_gene,d_gene,len,CDR3nt,CDR3aa
NA,TRBV5-5,TRBJ2-2,TRBD1,13,TGTGCCAGCAGAGGGACAGGGGCCGGGGAGCTGTTTTTT,CASRGTGAGELFF
NA,TRBV19,TRBJ2-1,NA,15,TGTGCCAGTAGTATAGGCGGAGATGGATCGAATGAGCAGTTCTTC,CASSIGGDGSNEQFF
NA,TRBV2,TRBJ2-7,TRBD2,14,TGTGCCAGCAGCCTACAGGGACTAGCGGACGAGCAGTACTTC,CASSLQGLADEQYF
few,TRBV6-6,TRBJ1-5,NA,13,TGTGCCAGCAGTACGGGACGGAATCAGCCCCAGCATTTT,CASSTGRNQPQHF
NA,TRBV6-5,TRBJ1-5,NA,15,TGTGCCAGCAGTACGAATACATTTAGCAATCAGCCCCAGCATTTT,CASSTNTFSNQPQHF
NA,TRBV28,TRBJ1-2,NA,13,TGTGCCAGCAGTGAGCCAAGGAACTATGGCTACACCTTC,CASSEPRNYGYTF
NA,TRBV7-8,TRBJ1-2,TRBD1,17,TGTGCCAGCAGCCACTACAGGGGGCTCGATCCTAACTATGGCTACACCTTC,CASSHYRGLDPNYGYTF
NA,TRBV7-9,TRBJ1-1,NA,15,TGTGCCAGCAGCCCCCCCGGGACAACGAACACTGAAGCTTTCTTT,CASSPPGTTNTEAFF
few,TRBV5-1,TRBJ2-6,TRBD1,18,TGCGCCAGCAGCTTGGCTGGGACAGGGGGCGCTGGGGCCAACGTCCTGACTTTC,CASSLAGTGGAGANVLTF
NA,TRBV18,TRBJ1-3,NA,14,TGTGCCAGCTCAGGGGACTCCGGCGGAAACACCATATATTTT,CASSGDSGGNTIYF
NA,TRBV5-6,TRBJ1-2,NA,13,TGTGCCAGCAGCTTGAGGGCCCTTGGGGGCTACACCTTC,CASSLRALGGYTF
few,TRBV7-2,TRBJ2-2,NA,15,TGTGCCAGCAGCTTAGGCCTAGCGACCACCGGGGAGCTGTTTTTT,CASSLGLATTGELFF
NA,TRBV9,TRBJ2-1,TRBD2,14,TGTGCCAGCAGCGGCAGCGGGAGAGGTTATGAGCAGTTCTTC,CASSGSGRGYEQFF
few,TRBV9,TRBJ1-1,NA,15,TGTGCCAGCAGCTCAGGGGAGGGGAGGTACACTGAAGCTTTCTTT,CASSSGEGRYTEAFF
NA,TRBV4-1,TRBJ2-4,NA,13,TGCGCCAGCAGCCAATCAGGGGTAAACATTCAGTACTTC,CASSQSGVNIQYF
few,TRBV19,TRBJ1-5,NA,13,TGTGCCAGTAGTGGGTCTTTGAATCAGCCCCAGCATTTT,CASSGSLNQPQHF
few,TRBV6-1,TRBJ1-2,NA,14,TGTGCCAGCAGTGACCGGACGGAGAAGTATGGCTACACCTTC,CASSDRTEKYGYTF
NA,TRBV10-1,TRBJ2-1,TRBD2,15,TGCGCCAGCAAGACCCAGCGGGAGTTTGTTGATGAGCAGTTCTTC,CASKTQREFVDEQFF
NA,TRBV29-1,TRBJ1-1,NA,14,TGCAGCGCCCCTGAGAGGGGCCGGCCCACTGAAGCTTTCTTT,CSAPERGRPTEAFF
few,TRBV7-2,TRBJ2-3,TRBD2,17,TGTGCCAGCAGCTTAGGTGGTAGCGGGAGTGCGACAGATACGCAGTATTTT,CASSLGGSGSATDTQYF
NA,TRBV19,TRBJ2-1,TRBD2,15,TGTGCCAGTAGTATCCTAGCGGGAGAGAACAATGAGCAGTTCTTC,CASSILAGENNEQFF
NA,TRBV7-9,TRBJ2-1,TRBD2,18,TGTGCCAGCAGCTCACCTATGCTAGCGGGGGGACGAGACAATGAGCAGTTCTTC,CASSSPMLAGGRDNEQFF
NA,TRBV5-8,TRBJ2-1,NA,16,TGTGCCAGCAGCTTAAGGGGACTCTTACTCTACAATGAGCAGTTCTTC,CASSLRGLLLYNEQFF
NA,TRBV7-6,TRBJ1-3,TRBD1,16,TGTGCCAGCAGCACCCGGGACAGGGGGACGAGAGACACCATATATTTT,CASSTRDRGTRDTIYF